Below, 20 T cell receptor beta chains from the same sample are listed, as sequenced in a study of blood T cell repertoires in COVID-19. Sequencing was performed with immunoSEQ multiplex PCR; in TCRdb, only in-frame clones are kept and a portion is missing. Among about 99,000 clones listed, 80% to 90% were seen once. Sequencing was carried out using peripheral blood. The receptors derive from a man in his forties or fifties with COVID-19, enrolled during active disease.

This chain links TRBV7-2 with TRBJ2-7, with unresolved D. Per the germline V gene, CDR1 is SGHTA and CDR2 is FQGNSA. The CDR3 runs 14 residues. Trimming left V 5 bases short and J 1 base short, with 12 bases between. CDR3 sequence (DNA): TGTGCCAGCAGCATAACGACGGGTTCCTACGAGCAGTACTTC. Amino acids: CASSITTGSYEQYF.

The chain joins TRBV6-5 to TRBJ2-3, with 10 nucleotides matching TRBD2. Trimming removed 4 bases from V and 1 base from J; junction bases left unmatched: 2. Germline V gives CDR1 MNHEY, CDR2 SVGAGI. CDR3 length equals 15 residues. CDR3 sequence reads: CASSFTSGGTDTQYF. Here the CDR3 DNA reads TGTGCCAGCAGTTTTACTAGCGGGGGCACAGATACGCAGTATTTT.

The chain links TRBV24-1 to TRBJ2-1, with D hard to call. This CDR3 spans 16 amino acids. V dropped 3 bases and J dropped 0 bases, with 11 bases sitting between them. The germline V gene has CDR1 KGHDR and CDR2 SFDVKD. CDR3 in DNA: TGTGCCACCAGTGATCATCCCGCGAGCTCCTACAATGAGCAGTTCTTC. This gives the protein CATSDHPASSYNEQFF.

This clone has more than one count but fewer than ten. The chain carries TRBV18 and TRBJ1-1; D is uncertain. Trimming removed 6 bases from V and 1 base from J, with 6 bases in between. The CDR3 contains 12 residues. Per germline, CDR1 KGHSH and CDR2 LQKENI. The CDR3 spells CASSQANTEAFF. The CDR3 nucleotides are TGTGCCAGCTCTCAGGCGAACACTGAAGCTTTCTTT.

The V call is TRBV6-5, the J call TRBJ1-6; D perhaps matches TRBD1 (5 bases). This CDR3 has 12 amino acids. Trimming shortened V by 6 bases and J by 8 bases, and 8 bases separated the two germline ends. Germline V gene lookup returns CDR1 MNHEY and CDR2 SVGAGI. This chain's CDR3 is CASRTGDSPLHF. CDR3 in DNA: TGTGCCAGCAGGACGGGGGATTCACCCCTCCACTTT.

This chain connects TRBV7-8 to TRBJ2-3; D possibly corresponds to TRBD2 (6 bases). The CDR3 sequence is 16 residues long. Trimming pared 7 bases from V and 2 bases from J, leaving 19 bases between. The germline CDR1 and CDR2 sequences are SGHVS and FQNEAQ. The CDR3 DNA reads TGTGCCAGCATCGCATGGGACGGGGGACTCACAGATACGCAGTATTTT. Translation: CASIAWDGGLTDTQYF.

This clone showed up just once. The V call is TRBV30, the J call TRBJ2-3; D remains unclear. The CDR3 has 12 amino acids. The V end was cut by 4 bases, the J end by 0 bases, with 5 bases between. Germline CDR1 is GTSNPN and CDR2 is SVGIG (reference sequence). The CDR3 bases are TGTGCCTGGACCCTCAGCACAGATACGCAGTATTTT. This encodes CAWTLSTDTQYF. Variable domain in full (rest from reference TRBV30 and TRBJ2-3): SQTIHQWPATLVQPVGSPLSLECTVEGTSNPNLYWYRQAAGRGLQLLFYSVGIGQISSEVPQNLSASRPQDRQFILSSKKLLLSDSGFYLCAWTLSTDTQYFGPGTRLTVL.

The rearrangement links TRBV4-1 to TRBJ2-1; the match to TRBD2 covers 11 bases. The V and J ends lost 0 bases and 6 bases, in that order; junction bases with no gene match: 7. The CDR3 runs 17 residues. Germline loops: CDR1 MGHRA, CDR2 YSYEKL. CDR3 nucleotides: TGCGCCAGCAGCCAAGAACTAGCGGGGGCTCATTTCAATGAGCAGTTCTTC. It is translated as CASSQELAGAHFNEQFF.

The chain is built from TRBV24-1 and TRBJ2-1; possibly TRBD2 for D (5 bases). From germline, CDR1 is KGHDR and CDR2 SFDVKD. The CDR3 is made up of 22 amino acids. Deletions cut 5 bases from V and 0 bases from J, with 31 bases between. The CDR3 protein is CATSAPPGTAGRDTSSYNEQFF. The CDR3 coding sequence is TGTGCCACCAGTGCCCCCCCGGGAACAGCAGGACGAGACACGAGCTCCTACAATGAGCAGTTCTTC.

This chain connects TRBV29-1 to TRBJ2-7; 7 bases map to TRBD1. The V gene's germline CDR1 is SQVTM and CDR2 ANQGSEA. The CDR3 loop spans 13 amino acids. Unmatched junction bases numbered 7, after V lost 5 bases and J lost 3 bases. CDR3 DNA: TGCAGCGTTCCATCAGCAGGGGGCTACGAGCAGTACTTC. Translation gives CSVPSAGGYEQYF.

In this sample, this clone turned up once. The chain uses TRBV6-6 and TRBJ1-1; tentative D call: TRBD1 (5 bases). V lost 6 bases, J lost 4 bases, and 9 bases lay in between. Germline CDR1 reads MNHNY; CDR2 reads SVGAGI (reference sequence). The CDR3 is 12 amino acids. CDR3 sequence (DNA): TGTGCCAGCAGACGACAGCGCACTGAAGCTTTCTTT. Protein: CASRRQRTEAFF.

V gene TRBV7-2 combines with J gene TRBJ2-7; the match to TRBD2 covers 15 bases. Germline V lookup: CDR1 SGHTA, CDR2 FQGNSA. V trimming: 5 bases; J trimming: 3 bases; junction bases outside the gene matches: 2. The CDR3 contains 15 residues. The CDR3 loop is CASSRTSGGVYEQYF. Here the CDR3 DNA reads TGTGCCAGCAGCAGGACTAGCGGGGGGGTCTACGAGCAGTACTTC.

The chain combines TRBV6-4 with TRBJ2-2; 9 nucleotides match TRBD2. The J segment lost 6 bases and the V segment lost 2 bases, leaving 1 base of the junction unmatched. Looked up from germline, CDR1 is MRHNA and CDR2 is SNTAGT. This CDR3 has 14 residues. CDR3 bases: TGTGCCAGCAGTGACGCGGGGGGGCCCGGGGAGCTGTTTTTT. Protein: CASSDAGGPGELFF.

The chain is built from TRBV19 and TRBJ1-4; D call uncertain. CDR1 and CDR2 from the germline V gene are LNHDA and SQIVND (reference sequence). Deletions cut 5 bases from V and 3 bases from J, with 10 bases between. This CDR3 comprises 14 residues. CDR3 nucleotide sequence: TGTGCCAGTAGTTTGGGCCAAGCTAATGAAAAACTGTTTTTT. It codes for CASSLGQANEKLFF.

The chain has TRBV6-5 and TRBJ1-1, with TRBD1 as a possible D gene (5 bases). The CDR3 totals 13 residues. The germline CDR1 and CDR2 sequences are MNHEY and SVGAGI. V was cut by 4 bases and J by 5 bases, with 11 bases left in between. For the CDR3, the DNA is TGTGCCAGCAGTTCCTCGGGGGGGACTGAAGCTTTCTTT. Encoded protein: CASSSSGGTEAFF.

This clone appeared once. CDR3 DNA sequence: TGCGCCAGCAGCTTGACTGGCGGGAGCTCCTACGAGCAGTACTTC. Its translation: CASSLTGGSSYEQYF. The chain carries TRBV5-1 and TRBJ2-7, with 7 bases that match TRBD2. Germline V lookup: CDR1 SGHRS, CDR2 YFSETQ. The junction had 4 bases not matched to a gene; V was cut back by 1 base and J by 0 bases. The CDR3 spans 15 residues.

The V gene is TRBV6-1, the J gene TRBJ2-2; a weak D match, TRBD2 (6 bases). The CDR3 has 16 residues. From germline, CDR1 is MNHNS and CDR2 SASEGT. V was cut by 4 bases and J by 0 bases, with 12 bases left in between. The CDR3 DNA follows: TGTGCCAGCAGTGTAATTGCGGGGTCGAACACCGGGGAGCTGTTTTTT. Translation gives CASSVIAGSNTGELFF.

This rearrangement joins TRBV9 to TRBJ2-1; 8 nucleotides align to TRBD2. The CDR3 length is 18 residues. Germline CDR1 is SGDLS and CDR2 is YYNGEE. V shed 4 bases, J shed 4 bases, and the junction held 16 bases outside the gene matches. CDR3 protein: CASSPDGAGGRGYNEQFF. CDR3 DNA sequence: TGTGCCAGCAGCCCCGACGGGGCGGGGGGTCGGGGTTACAATGAGCAGTTCTTC.

The chain couples TRBV27 to TRBJ2-1; D unresolved. V gave up 4 bases and J gave up 3 bases, with 4 bases separating them. The CDR3 sequence is 12 residues long. Germline values: CDR1 MNHEY, CDR2 SMNVEV (reference sequence). CDR3 DNA: TGTGCCAGCAGTTATAACTACAATGAGCAGTTCTTC. Translated, it gives CASSYNYNEQFF.

J is TRBJ2-7 and V is TRBV2; 7 bases are shared with TRBD2. Germline-derived CDR1 and CDR2 are SNHLY and FYNNEI. J gave up 6 bases and V 7 bases, and 18 bases lay outside the gene matches. The CDR3 runs to 16 residues. The CDR3 region has the DNA TGTGCCAGCACCCTAAAAGCGGGAAGGTCGGCTGTCGAGCAGTACTTC. Translated: CASTLKAGRSAVEQYF.